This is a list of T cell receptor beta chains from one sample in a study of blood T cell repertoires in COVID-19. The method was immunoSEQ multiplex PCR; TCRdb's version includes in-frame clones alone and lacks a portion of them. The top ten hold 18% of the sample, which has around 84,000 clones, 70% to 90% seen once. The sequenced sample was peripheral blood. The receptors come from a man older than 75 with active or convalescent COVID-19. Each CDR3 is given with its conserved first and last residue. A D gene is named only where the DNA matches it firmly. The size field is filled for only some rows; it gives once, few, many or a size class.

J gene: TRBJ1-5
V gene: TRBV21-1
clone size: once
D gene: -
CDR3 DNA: TGTGCCAGCAGCCCGGGAGGGACAGGGCTTAGCAATCAGCCCCAGCATTTT
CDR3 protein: CASSPGGTGLSNQPQHF

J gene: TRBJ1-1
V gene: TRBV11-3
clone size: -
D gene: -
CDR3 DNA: TGTGCCAGCAGTACCAGTGGTCGCACTGAAGCTTTCTTT
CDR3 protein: CASSTSGRTEAFF

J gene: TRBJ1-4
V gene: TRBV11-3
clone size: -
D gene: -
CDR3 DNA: TGTGCCAGCAGCCCGAGGACAACTAATGAAAAACTGTTTTTT
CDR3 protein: CASSPRTTNEKLFF

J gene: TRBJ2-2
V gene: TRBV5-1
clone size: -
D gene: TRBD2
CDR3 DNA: TGCGCCAGCAGCTTGCGACTAGCGGGAGCTGCCACCGGGGAGCTGTTTTTT
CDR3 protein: CASSLRLAGAATGELFF

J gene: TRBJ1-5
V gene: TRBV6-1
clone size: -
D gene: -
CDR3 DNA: TGTGCCAGCAAAGCCTATAGCAATCAGCCCCAGCATTTT
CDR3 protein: CASKAYSNQPQHF

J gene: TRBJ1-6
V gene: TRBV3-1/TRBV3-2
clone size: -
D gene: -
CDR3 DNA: TGTGCCAGCAGCCAAATTTCCGGTGGTTGGTCACCCCTCCACTTT
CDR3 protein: CASSQISGGWSPLHF

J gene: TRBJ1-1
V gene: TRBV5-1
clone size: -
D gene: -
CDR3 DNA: TGCGCCAGCAGCTTGGTGGCAGGTGAAGCTTTCTTT
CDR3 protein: CASSLVAGEAFF

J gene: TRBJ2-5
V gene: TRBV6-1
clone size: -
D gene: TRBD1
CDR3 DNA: TGTGCCAGCAGTGAAAGGAGGACAGGGGCTAAACAGACCCAGTACTTC
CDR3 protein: CASSERRTGAKQTQYF

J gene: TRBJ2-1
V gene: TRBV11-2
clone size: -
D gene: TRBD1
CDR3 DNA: TGTGCCAGCAACAGGGGCCTAGAGGTCGCCTACAATGAGCAGTTCTTC
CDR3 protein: CASNRGLEVAYNEQFF

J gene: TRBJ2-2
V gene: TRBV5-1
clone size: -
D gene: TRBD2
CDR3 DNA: TGCGCCAGCAGCTCCGGACTAGTGAGCGGTGCCGGGGAGCTGTTTTTT
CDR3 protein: CASSSGLVSGAGELFF